This entry lists 30 T cell receptor beta chains sequenced from one sample in a study of early T cells in non-severe SARS-CoV-2 infection. TCRdb re-called the 5' RACE reads with MiXCR, one entry per CDR3 protein. The data show around 66,000 distinct CDR3 sequences, less than 15% seen once. The sample was whole blood. All receptors derive from an adult who was a healthcare worker with PCR-confirmed SARS-CoV-2 infection or an uninfected control (not recorded which).

This clonotype was recorded a few times. V usage is TRBV4-3 and J usage is TRBJ2-1, with TRBD2 matching 16 bases. With 4 bases clipped from V and 9 bases from J, the junction kept 12 bases outside the gene matches. Germline V gives CDR1 LGHNA, CDR2 YSLEER. The CDR3 covers 18 residues. CDR3 protein: CASSPRNPGTSGRGEQFF. CDR3 sequence (DNA): TGCGCCAGCAGCCCTCGAAATCCGGGGACTAGCGGGAGGGGTGAGCAGTTCTTC.

This clonotype showed up many times. The chain recombines TRBV6-2 or TRBV6-3 with TRBJ2-3, with D perhaps matching TRBD2 (6 bases). With 5 bases removed from V and 8 bases from J, the gap between germline ends came to 8 bases. This CDR3 spans 11 amino acids. Germline values: CDR1 MNHEY, CDR2 SVGEGT. CDR3 amino acids: CASSHGGTQYF. The CDR3 DNA is TGTGCCAGCAGTCACGGGGGTACGCAGTATTTT.

This clonotype was seen more than once but under ten times. This chain connects TRBV28 to TRBJ2-3; D gene uncertain. Trimming stripped 3 bases from V and 4 bases from J, with 8 bases between. The CDR3 has 13 residues. Per the germline V gene, CDR1 is MDHEN and CDR2 is SYDVKM. CDR3 in DNA: TGTGCCAGCAGTTTCGGCTCGGCAGATACGCAGTATTTT. Its protein is CASSFGSADTQYF.

In this sample, this clonotype turned up a few times. The chain links TRBV7-9 to TRBJ2-7; TRBD1 might be the D (6 bases). The CDR3 has 17 amino acids. Trimming pared 2 bases from V and 4 bases from J, leaving 21 bases between. CDR1 is SEHNR and CDR2 is FQNEAQ in the germline V gene (reference sequence). The CDR3 nucleotides are TGTGCCAGCAGCTTATTCCCGGGACACTCCTCAAGGTACGAGCAGTACTTC. As protein: CASSLFPGHSSRYEQYF.

This clonotype has at least ten counts. The chain recombines TRBV29-1 with TRBJ2-7, with 9 bases that match TRBD2. CDR3 length equals 12 residues. The V and J ends lost 3 bases and 6 bases, in that order; junction bases with no gene match: 3. The germline V gene has CDR1 SQVTM and CDR2 ANQGSEA. The CDR3 loop is CSVEREGPEQYF. CDR3 coding DNA: TGCAGCGTTGAGCGGGAGGGCCCCGAGCAGTACTTC.

A few counts support this clonotype. The rearrangement joins TRBV7-2 to TRBJ2-3; TRBD2 matches 9 bases. V shed 6 bases and J 0 bases; nucleotides not matched to a gene: 19. The CDR3 has 20 residues. Germline lookup yields CDR1 SGHTA and CDR2 FQGNSA. CDR3: CASRGREGLATVPSTDTQYF. The CDR3 coding sequence is TGTGCCAGCAGGGGACGTGAGGGACTAGCAACCGTTCCTAGCACAGATACGCAGTATTTT. Full variable domain (outside the CDR3, taken from reference TRBV7-2 and TRBJ2-3): GAGVSQSPSNKVTEKGKDVELRCDPISGHTALYWYRQSLGQGLEFLIYFQGNSAPDKSGLPSDRFSAERTGGSVSTLTIQRTQQEDSAVYLCASRGREGLATVPSTDTQYFGPGTRLTVL.

The table lists this clonotype with many counts. The rearrangement uses TRBV6-5 and TRBJ1-5; TRBD1 might be the D (6 bases). The CDR3 runs 14 residues. Germline loops: CDR1 MNHEY, CDR2 SVGAGI. The V end was cut by 5 bases, the J end by 0 bases, with 8 bases between. CDR3 in amino acids: CASSAGVSNQPQHF. Written as DNA, the CDR3 is TGTGCCAGCAGTGCAGGGGTTAGCAATCAGCCCCAGCATTTT.

This clonotype was observed a few times. The chain joins TRBV28 to TRBJ2-7; D is uncertain. CDR1 is MDHEN and CDR2 is SYDVKM in the germline V gene. The length of the CDR3 is 12 residues. V lost 2 bases, J lost 4 bases, and 6 bases lay in between. CDR3 sequence (DNA): TGTGCCAGCAGTTTAAATCTTTACGAGCAGTACTTC. Its protein is CASSLNLYEQYF.

In its sample, this clonotype was seen a few times. The gene calls are TRBV6-6 and TRBJ1-1; a possible D gene is TRBD1 (5 bases). The V gene's germline CDR1 is MNHNY and CDR2 SVGAGI (reference sequence). The CDR3 is made up of 13 amino acids. V lost 6 bases, J lost 7 bases, and 15 bases lay in between. The CDR3 reads CASSHRSGGEAFF. As DNA, the CDR3 is TGTGCCAGCAGCCACAGGTCGGGGGGTGAAGCTTTCTTT.

The chain combines TRBV6-2 or TRBV6-3 with TRBJ2-7; no firm D call. The CDR3 sequence is 11 residues long. Germline CDR1 reads MNHEY; CDR2 reads SVGEGT. Trimming shortened V by 5 bases and J by 7 bases, and 9 bases separated the two germline ends. The CDR3 bases are TGTGCCAGCAGTCCTTCGTGGGAGCAGTACTTC. Translated, it gives CASSPSWEQYF.

This clonotype occurred a few times. The chain couples TRBV12-3 or TRBV12-4 to TRBJ2-7; D is ambiguous. Trimming removed 5 bases at V and 3 bases at J, with 11 bases between. CDR3 length: 13 amino acids. The CDR3 spells CASSRDGIYEQYF. As DNA, the CDR3 is TGTGCCAGCAGTAGGGATGGGATCTACGAGCAGTACTTC.

V gene TRBV20-1 combines with J gene TRBJ2-2; D unclear. Trimming removed 0 bases from V and 4 bases from J, with 24 bases in between. This CDR3 is 19 amino acids long. Germline loops: CDR1 DFQATT, CDR2 SNEGSKA (reference sequence). CDR3 coding DNA: TGCAGTGCTAGAGATCGGGTTTACCCAGACCGACACATCACCGGGGAGCTGTTTTTT. Translated, it gives CSARDRVYPDRHITGELFF.

In its sample, this clonotype was seen a few times. This chain uses TRBV18 with TRBJ1-3; D is undetermined. The CDR3 spans 14 residues. V was shortened by 5 bases and J by 2 bases, with 10 bases between the two germline ends. Germline CDR1 and CDR2: KGHSH and LQKENI. The CDR3 reads CASSKAETGNTIYF. The CDR3 DNA is TGTGCCAGCTCAAAAGCGGAAACTGGAAACACCATATATTTT.

This clonotype was detected many times. The rearrangement joins TRBV4-3 to TRBJ2-7, with 10 positions matching TRBD2. The J segment lost 2 bases and the V segment lost 0 bases, leaving 10 bases of the junction unmatched. CDR1 and CDR2 (germline): LGHNA, YSLEER. The CDR3 runs to 18 residues. DNA for the CDR3: TGCGCCAGCAGCCAAGATGTGAGCGGGAGGGGTAATACCTACGAGCAGTACTTC. Protein product: CASSQDVSGRGNTYEQYF.

This clonotype was counted only a few times. This chain links TRBV29-1 with TRBJ2-2; possible D gene TRBD2, 5 bases. The CDR3 runs to 13 residues. Deletions cut 7 bases from V and 3 bases from J, with 12 bases between. The germline CDR1 and CDR2 sequences are SQVTM and ANQGSEA. The CDR3 bases are TGCAGCGGTTCCCGGAGGTACACCGGGGAGCTGTTTTTT. It yields the protein CSGSRRYTGELFF.

This clonotype came up a few times. V and J are TRBV9 and TRBJ1-1; D might be TRBD1 (5 bases). CDR3 length: 15 amino acids. CDR1 is SGDLS and CDR2 is YYNGEE in the germline V gene. The V end lost 0 bases, the J end lost 4 bases, and 13 bases lay between the germline ends. CDR3 in amino acids: CASSVAGQRGTEAFF. CDR3 DNA: TGTGCCAGCAGCGTAGCTGGGCAAAGGGGCACTGAAGCTTTCTTT.

The rearrangement uses TRBV11-3 and TRBJ2-1; D gene uncertain. Trimming pared 5 bases from V and 0 bases from J, leaving 8 bases between. CDR3 length equals 14 residues. The germline V gene encodes CDR1 SGHNT and CDR2 YENEEA. As DNA, the CDR3 is TGTGCCAGCAGCACGGCTAGCTCCTACAATGAGCAGTTCTTC. As protein: CASSTASSYNEQFF.

The chain carries TRBV28 and TRBJ2-3; 7 bases align to TRBD2. V gave up 7 bases and J gave up 2 bases; unmatched junction bases: 6. The CDR3 runs 14 residues. The germline CDR1 and CDR2 sequences are MDHEN and SYDVKM. This CDR3 is CASTLGGSTDTQYF. The DNA of the CDR3 is TGTGCCAGCACCCTCGGGGGGTCCACAGATACGCAGTATTTT.

This rearrangement joins TRBV28 to TRBJ2-5; D might be TRBD2 (6 bases). The CDR3 sequence is 13 residues long. The germline V gene has CDR1 MDHEN and CDR2 SYDVKM. V lost 2 bases and J lost 13, with 17 bases in between. The chain's CDR3 is CASSLGGDRSPYF. For the CDR3, the DNA is TGTGCCAGCAGTTTAGGAGGGGATCGAAGCCCGTACTTC.

This clonotype was counted between two and nine times. This chain links TRBV7-6 with TRBJ2-7; 7 nucleotides agree with TRBD2. V was pared by 2 bases and J by 3 bases, with 4 bases of the junction left unmatched. Germline CDR1 and CDR2: SGHVS and FNYEAQ. This CDR3 contains 14 residues. The CDR3 here is CASSLLGGGYEQYF. DNA for the CDR3: TGTGCCAGCAGCTTATTAGGCGGGGGCTACGAGCAGTACTTC.

Only a few counts were recorded for this clonotype. The genes are TRBV5-1 and TRBJ1-3, with D tentatively TRBD1 (5 bases). The CDR3 totals 17 residues. V was clipped by 7 bases and J by 2 bases, with 22 bases between them. Germline CDR1 is SGHRS and CDR2 is YFSETQ. CDR3 sequence reads: CASGTGTPLSPGNTIYF. The CDR3 region has the DNA TGCGCCAGCGGGACCGGGACGCCTCTTTCACCTGGAAACACCATATATTTT.

For the CDR3, the DNA is TGTGCCAGCAGTTTATCTACAGGGGGCTACAATGAGCAGTTCTTC. Amino acid sequence: CASSLSTGGYNEQFF. The gene calls are TRBV27 and TRBJ2-1, with TRBD1 matching 8 bases. V shed 0 bases and J 3 bases; nucleotides not matched to a gene: 1. CDR1 is MNHEY and CDR2 is SMNVEV in the germline V gene (reference sequence). The CDR3 sequence is 15 residues long.

The sample holds a few counts of this clonotype. The genes are TRBV27 and TRBJ2-2, with TRBD2 matching over 8 bases. CDR1 is MNHEY, CDR2 SMNVEV, per germline (reference sequence). The CDR3 is made up of 16 amino acids. V was clipped by 6 bases and J by 10 bases; unmatched bases: 16. The CDR3 protein is CASRPRSRREAAELFF. DNA for the CDR3: TGTGCCAGCAGACCTCGTTCTAGGCGGGAGGCAGCGGAGCTGTTTTTT.

This clonotype occurred many times. The gene calls are TRBV7-6 and TRBJ2-3, with D uncertain. Trimming cost V 1 base and J 1 base, with 15 bases left between them. The V gene's germline CDR1 is SGHVS and CDR2 FNYEAQ. The CDR3 has 17 residues. The CDR3 sequence: CASSLVSGGRGTDTQYF. For the CDR3, the DNA is TGTGCCAGCAGCTTAGTCTCGGGCGGACGCGGCACAGATACGCAGTATTTT.

This clonotype was found many times. The CDR3 is CASSPDPGAKIYEQFF. CDR3 bases: TGCGCCAGCAGCCCTGATCCGGGAGCAAAGATCTATGAGCAGTTCTTC. The J gene is TRBJ2-1, the V gene TRBV4-1, with TRBD2 as a possible D gene (6 bases). Between the trimmed V and J ends, which lost 4 bases and 8 bases, there was a span of 21 bases. The germline V gene has CDR1 MGHRA and CDR2 YSYEKL. The length of the CDR3 is 16 residues.

The sample holds a few counts of this clonotype. The chain couples TRBV5-5 to TRBJ2-2, with 11 bases lining up with TRBD2. CDR3 length: 15 amino acids. CDR1 and CDR2 from the germline V gene are SGHKS and YYEKEE (reference sequence). V lost 4 bases to trimming and J lost 6 bases; unmatched junction nucleotides: 5. The DNA of the CDR3 is TGTGCCAGCAGCCATATAGCGGGAGGGCCCGGGGAGCTGTTTTTT. Translation: CASSHIAGGPGELFF.

The genes are TRBV7-6 and TRBJ2-2; 8 bases fit TRBD1. CDR1 is SGHVS and CDR2 is FNYEAQ in the germline V gene. J gave up 5 bases and V 5 bases, and 7 bases lay outside the gene matches. CDR3 length equals 15 residues. The CDR3 DNA reads TGTGCCAGCAGCAAACGGGACAGGAATACCGGGGAGCTGTTTTTT. Translation gives CASSKRDRNTGELFF. Full variable domain (rest looked up from reference TRBV7-6 and TRBJ2-2): GAGVSQSPRYKVTKRGQDVALRCDPISGHVSLYWYRQALGQGPEFLTYFNYEAQQDKSGLPNDRFSAERPEGSISTLTIQRTEQRDSAMYRCASSKRDRNTGELFFGEGSRLTVL.

Of note for this clonotype: A much larger clone lies one base from this, so it may be a read error. The chain employs TRBV25-1 and TRBJ1-1; D is possibly TRBD1 (5 bases). CDR3 length: 14 residues. CDR1 and CDR2 from the germline V gene are MGHDK and SYGVNS. The CDR3 here is CASIEWGRNTEAFF. The CDR3 DNA reads TGTGCCAGCATTGAATGGGGCAGGAACACTGAAGCTTTCTTT.

This chain uses TRBV12-3 or TRBV12-4 with TRBJ2-7; possible D gene TRBD2, 6 bases. Deletions cut 2 bases from V and 3 bases from J, with 20 bases between. The CDR3 has 17 amino acids. CDR3 in amino acids: CASSLMAGTRLNYEQYF. CDR3 sequence (DNA): TGTGCCAGCAGTTTAATGGCCGGGACTCGCCTTAACTACGAGCAGTACTTC.

The chain uses TRBV7-9 and TRBJ1-1, with TRBD1 matching 10 bases. The V gene end was trimmed by 5 bases and the J gene end by 4 bases; junction bases not matched to a gene: 7. Germline V gives CDR1 SEHNR, CDR2 FQNEAQ (reference sequence). This CDR3 contains 15 residues. In DNA, the CDR3 is TGTGCCAGCAGCCGTCCGGGACAGGGGACCACTGAAGCTTTCTTT. Translation gives CASSRPGQGTTEAFF.